This T cell receptor (beta chain) stems from a study of T cells expressing NK-cell markers. Study context: Beta-chain profiling covered CD3+CD56+NKG2C+, CD3+CD56+NKG2C- and CD3+CD56-NKG2C+ sorted subsets. Study-wide findings and caveats: Dominant NKG2C+ clonotypes accounted for roughly 1.0-7.0% of CD8+ T cells in about 6 donors.

No DNA is given; TCRdb re-called the 5' RACE reads and lists each CDR3 protein once. The sample's table shows 400,000 to 500,000 distinct CDR3 sequences. With regard to this clonotype: Its antigen remains unidentified.

This receptor was obtained from a woman aged 18-69 years in good health. Sequencing was performed on blood T cells: a sorted CD56 or NKG2C T cell subset, CD4+ or CD8+ T cells, or bulk PBMC T cells (not recorded which).

CDR3 loop: CASSFRNPYGYTF. The chain links TRBV12-3 or TRBV12-4 to TRBJ1-2. The CDR3 covers 13 residues.